This TCR beta chain was found in a study of Graves' ophthalmopathy and Graves' hyperthyroidism. As the template, RNA transcripts were used to amplify TCR beta CDR3 regions. Scientists carried out first-round RT-PCR using HTBI primers and then a second-round multiplex PCR. TCRdb re-called the multiplex PCR reads through MiXCR, storing one row per CDR3 protein. Among under 800,000 distinct CDR3 sequences listed, about 20% were seen once. This clonotype was observed a handful of times. CDR1 GTSNPN and CDR2 SVGIG come from the germline V gene (reference sequence). This CDR3 has 13 amino acids. V dropped 5 bases and J dropped 4 bases, with 14 bases sitting between them.

J is TRBJ2-5 and V is TRBV30, with D perhaps matching TRBD1 (7 bases). The sample comprised peripheral blood. The clonotype comes from a young woman with stable Graves' hyperthyroidism. Some clones in this sample may be carry-over from other donors' samples. The CDR3 loop is CAWSRGAGETQYF. The CDR3 region has the DNA TGTGCCTGGTCCAGGGGGGCCGGAGAGACCCAGTACTTC.